Shown below are 8 T cell receptor beta chains from a single sample sequenced in a study of blood T cell repertoires in COVID-19. Using immunoSEQ multiplex PCR, the repertoire was profiled, and TCRdb retains in-frame clones only, with some absent. Here the sample spans about 120,000 clones, roughly 86% being singletons. What was sequenced was peripheral blood. The receptors originated from a man aged 35 to 55 with acute or convalescent COVID-19.

The chain combines TRBV27 with TRBJ1-2, with D hard to call. There are 14 residues in the CDR3. The V gene lost 6 bases and the J gene lost 0 bases, with 11 bases spanning the gap. Germline CDR1 and CDR2: MNHEY and SMNVEV (reference sequence). The CDR3 here is CASSPSQTNYGYTF. The CDR3 nucleotides read TGTGCCAGCAGCCCGTCACAGACTAACTATGGCTACACCTTC.

The chain has TRBV11-3 and TRBJ2-5; 9 bases align to TRBD1. There are 15 residues in the CDR3. The V gene's germline CDR1 is SGHNT and CDR2 YENEEA. V lost 5 bases to trimming and J lost 5 bases; unmatched junction nucleotides: 9. CDR3 amino acids: CASSLQGASGETQYF. CDR3 bases: TGTGCCAGCAGCCTACAGGGGGCTTCGGGGGAGACCCAGTACTTC.

V and J are TRBV4-1 and TRBJ2-2; D perhaps matches TRBD2 (6 bases). Germline V gene lookup returns CDR1 MGHRA and CDR2 YSYEKL. There are 16 residues in the CDR3. Trimming took 0 bases from V and 7 from J, leaving 15 bases between them. CDR3 sequence reads: CASSQDSGAGFGELFF. DNA for the CDR3: TGCGCCAGCAGCCAAGACTCCGGGGCGGGATTCGGGGAGCTGTTTTTT.

This chain links TRBV10-1 with TRBJ2-2, with 9 bases aligning to TRBD2. Germline V gene data show CDR1 as WNHNN and CDR2 as SYGVQD (reference sequence). CDR3 length: 16 amino acids. V lost 5 bases and J lost 0; bases outside the gene matches: 4. The CDR3 nucleotides are TGCGCCAGCAGTTCTAGCGGGATGACGAACACCGGGGAGCTGTTTTTT. Translation: CASSSSGMTNTGELFF.

The CDR3 spells CASSPMGGYNEQFF. CDR3 DNA: TGTGCCAGCAGCCCCATGGGGGGCTACAATGAGCAGTTCTTC. The rearrangement links TRBV7-7 to TRBJ2-1; D is perhaps TRBD2 (6 bases). Trimming removed 5 bases at V and 3 bases at J, with 11 bases between. Germline V CDR1 and CDR2: SSHAT, FNYEAQ (reference sequence). This CDR3 contains 14 residues.

This rearrangement joins TRBV25-1 to TRBJ1-5; tentatively, D is TRBD1 (5 bases). This CDR3 comprises 13 residues. With 6 bases removed from V and 2 bases from J, the gap between germline ends came to 8 bases. The germline CDR1 and CDR2 sequences are MGHDK and SYGVNS. CDR3 coding DNA: TGTGCCAGCAGGGGGGGTGGCAATCAGCCCCAGCATTTT. Protein product: CASRGGGNQPQHF.

V usage is TRBV7-8 and J usage is TRBJ2-3, with D maybe TRBD2 (6 bases). Germline V gene sequence: CDR1 SGHVS, CDR2 FQNEAQ. The CDR3 loop spans 17 amino acids. Trimming shortened V by 0 bases and J by 0 bases, and 13 bases separated the two germline ends. Here the CDR3 DNA reads TGTGCCAGCAGCTTAGCCCGCCTAGCGCAGAGCACAGATACGCAGTATTTT. It encodes CASSLARLAQSTDTQYF.

This chain connects TRBV30 to TRBJ1-5; D uncertain. Between the trimmed V and J ends, which lost 2 bases and 4 bases, there was a span of 12 bases. The CDR3 runs 14 residues. Per germline, CDR1 GTSNPN and CDR2 SVGIG (reference sequence). The CDR3 nucleotides read TGTGCCTGGAGTCCTCGAGGCCCGAATCAGCCCCAGCATTTT. Translated: CAWSPRGPNQPQHF.